What follows is one T cell receptor beta chain and its context. This entry comes from a study of blood T cell repertoires in COVID-19. The CDR3 consists of 16 residues. With V trimmed by 1 base and J by 0 bases, 3 bases remained unmatched. Per the germline V gene, CDR1 is SGDLS and CDR2 is YYNGEE. In the study's own analysis: Estimation of nucleated cell counts was performed using reference gene primer amplification. Sequencing was performed with immunoSEQ multiplex PCR; in TCRdb, only in-frame clones are kept and a portion is missing. That table is the source of V, J and clone size, and D and trimming were worked out from the DNA. The sample yields tens of thousands of clones, about 83% seen once.

The specimen sequenced was peripheral blood. The rearrangement links TRBV9 to TRBJ2-2, with 7 bases that match TRBD1. The origin of this receptor is a woman aged 60 to 75 with acute or convalescent COVID-19. The CDR3 here is CASSVRGQTNTGELFF. The CDR3 DNA sequence: TGTGCCAGCAGCGTACGGGGACAGACGAACACCGGGGAGCTGTTTTTT.